Below are 26 T cell receptor beta chains sequenced from a single sample in a study of beta chain features in type 1 diabetes. No antigen has been identified for these receptors. Expressed TCRB transcripts were sequenced because the entire RNA isolate underwent reverse transcription. The data were produced by immunoSEQ multiplex PCR, yet TCRdb's version contains in-frame clones alone and is incomplete. The table records approximately 730,000 clones, under 15% of them present only once. Study findings and constraints: Shorter TCRB CDR3s, moderately but significantly so, marked every one of the four CD4+ subsets in Type 1 diabetes patients.

The sample taken for sequencing was naive CD4+ T cells from blood. The receptors shown here come from a man aged 18 to 29 with type 1 diabetes.

This rearrangement joins TRBV7-8 to TRBJ1-5, with D unclear. The germline V gene has CDR1 SGHVS and CDR2 FQNEAQ. This CDR3 region has 12 residues. Trimming shortened V by 0 bases and J by 9 bases, and 6 bases separated the two germline ends. The CDR3: CASSLALTPQHF. CDR3 coding DNA: TGTGCCAGCAGCTTAGCGTTGACGCCCCAGCATTTT. The full variable domain, rest sourced from reference TRBV7-8 and TRBJ1-5, is GAGVSQSPRYKVAKRGQDVALRCDPISGHVSLFWYQQALGQGPEFLTYFQNEAQLDKSGLPSDRFFAERPEGSVSTLKIQRTQQEDSAVYLCASSLALTPQHFGDGTRLSIL.

The chain uses TRBV19 and TRBJ2-2, with TRBD1 matching over 7 bases. This CDR3 contains 14 residues. Germline V gene lookup returns CDR1 LNHDA and CDR2 SQIVND (reference sequence). V was clipped by 10 bases and J by 1 base; unmatched bases: 6. The CDR3 loop is CATQRQGNTGELFF. In DNA, the CDR3 is TGTGCCACCCAGCGACAGGGGAACACCGGGGAGCTGTTTTTT.

This rearrangement joins TRBV29-1 to TRBJ2-6; D perhaps matches TRBD2 (5 bases). CDR1 is SQVTM, CDR2 ANQGSEA, per germline. Trimming shortened V by 6 bases and J by 1 base, and 13 bases separated the two germline ends. The CDR3 is made up of 15 amino acids. The CDR3 is CSVSDGVSGANVLTF. The CDR3 bases are TGCAGCGTCAGCGACGGGGTTTCTGGGGCCAACGTCCTGACTTTC.

The gene calls are TRBV10-2 and TRBJ2-3, with D maybe TRBD1 (5 bases). Trimming left V 10 bases short and J 5 bases short, with 19 bases between. This CDR3 has 14 amino acids. Germline V CDR1 and CDR2: WSHSY, SAAADI. CDR3 coding DNA: TGCGCCATTACGGACACACAAAAGGGAGATACGCAGTATTTT. This translates into CAITDTQKGDTQYF.

This clone has a handful of counts. The rearrangement joins TRBV15 to TRBJ1-4; TRBD1 is a possible D gene (5 bases). CDR1 is LNHNV, CDR2 YYDKDF, per germline (reference sequence). CDR3 length: 16 residues. The V and J ends lost 1 base and 5 bases respectively, with 14 bases between them. This CDR3 is CATSRAPGRGNEKLFF. Here the CDR3 DNA reads TGTGCCACCAGCAGAGCCCCGGGTCGGGGGAATGAAAAACTGTTTTTT.

This rearrangement joins TRBV27 to TRBJ1-1; no clear D. This CDR3 is built from 12 residues. V gave up 6 bases and J gave up 1 base, with 6 bases separating them. CDR1 is MNHEY, CDR2 SMNVEV, per germline (reference sequence). The CDR3 is CASRQSNTEAFF. In DNA form, the CDR3 reads TGTGCCAGCAGACAGTCGAACACTGAAGCTTTCTTT.

This clone was detected a few times. The chain couples TRBV19 to TRBJ2-3, with TRBD2 identical over 10 bases. The CDR3 totals 14 residues. V lost 9 bases, J lost 2 bases, and 5 bases stayed unmatched. The germline gives CDR1 LNHDA, CDR2 SQIVND (reference sequence). As DNA, the CDR3 is TGTGCCAGCGGGACTAGCGTGAACACAGATACGCAGTATTTT. It translates to CASGTSVNTDTQYF. The full variable domain, completed using reference TRBV19 and TRBJ2-3, is DGGITQSPKYLFRKEGQNVTLSCEQNLNHDAMYWYRQDPGQGLRLIYYSQIVNDFQKGDIAEGYSVSREKKESFPLTVTSAQKNPTAFYLCASGTSVNTDTQYFGPGTRLTVL.

This clone appeared a few times. This chain uses TRBV4-1 with TRBJ1-2; D perhaps matches TRBD1 (6 bases). Germline values: CDR1 MGHRA, CDR2 YSYEKL. V dropped 4 bases and J dropped 4 bases, with 13 bases sitting between them. The CDR3 contains 14 residues. For the CDR3, the DNA is TGCGCCAGCAGCCCACAACAGGGCATCTATGGCTACACCTTC. Translating gives CASSPQQGIYGYTF.

The rearrangement joins TRBV25-1 to TRBJ2-5; D gene ambiguous. V dropped 10 bases and J dropped 5 bases, with 8 bases sitting between them. Per the germline V gene, CDR1 is MGHDK and CDR2 is SYGVNS. The CDR3 loop spans 10 amino acids. The DNA for the CDR3 is TGTGCCACCTCACGGGAGACCCAGTACTTC. This translates into CATSRETQYF.

The V gene is TRBV30, the J gene TRBJ1-2, with 7 bases lining up with TRBD1. CDR3 length: 15 residues. Germline values: CDR1 GTSNPN, CDR2 SVGIG (reference sequence). The V segment lost 3 bases and the J segment 1 base; nucleotides outside the gene matches: 8. CDR3 sequence: CAWRGGQAFNYGYTF. The CDR3 nucleotides read TGTGCCTGGAGGGGTGGACAGGCGTTTAACTATGGCTACACCTTC.

This clone has more than one count but fewer than ten. The chain is built from TRBV7-2 and TRBJ2-1, with TRBD2 matching 12 bases. The CDR3 has 16 amino acids. Germline CDR1 SGHTA, CDR2 FQGNSA. Germline trimming cut 7 bases from V and 5 bases from J; bases unmatched to any gene: 9. The CDR3 DNA reads as TGTGCCAGCACAACTAGCGGGGGGATACGACACAATGAGCAGTTCTTC. Its translation is CASTTSGGIRHNEQFF.

This clone was counted only a few times. V gene TRBV18 combines with J gene TRBJ2-6; possibly TRBD1 for D (5 bases). Germline lookup yields CDR1 KGHSH and CDR2 LQKENI. V was cut by 4 bases and J by 4 bases, with 11 bases left in between. The CDR3 spans 15 residues. DNA of the CDR3: TGTGCCAGCTCACTACAGGTAGTGGGGGCCAACGTCCTGACTTTC. Encoded protein: CASSLQVVGANVLTF.

On this clone: The sample holds other DNA sequences that translate to the same CDR3. CDR3: CAISESTEAFF. The CDR3 region has the DNA TGTGCCATCAGTGAGAGTACTGAAGCTTTCTTT. The V gene is TRBV10-3, the J gene TRBJ1-1; D not certain. V shed 2 bases and J shed 5 bases, with 3 bases lying between them. CDR1 and CDR2 (germline): ENHRY, SYGVKD. The CDR3 length is 11 residues.

This clone occurred a few times. This chain connects TRBV19 to TRBJ1-4; the D is unclear. This CDR3 spans 13 amino acids. Germline V gives CDR1 LNHDA, CDR2 SQIVND (reference sequence). Trimming cost V 5 bases and J 4 bases, with 8 bases left between them. This CDR3 is CASSGQSNEKLFF. CDR3 coding DNA: TGTGCCAGTAGTGGCCAGAGTAATGAAAAACTGTTTTTT. The whole variable domain, filled in from reference TRBV19 and TRBJ1-4, reads DGGITQSPKYLFRKEGQNVTLSCEQNLNHDAMYWYRQDPGQGLRLIYYSQIVNDFQKGDIAEGYSVSREKKESFPLTVTSAQKNPTAFYLCASSGQSNEKLFFGSGTQLSVL.

J is TRBJ1-1 and V is TRBV4-1, with TRBD1 identical over 7 bases. The CDR3 is made up of 15 amino acids. CDR1 MGHRA and CDR2 YSYEKL come from the germline V gene. The V gene end was trimmed by 2 bases and the J gene end by 4 bases; junction bases not matched to a gene: 7. CDR3 amino acids: CASSQPDRVGTEAFF. For the CDR3, the DNA is TGCGCCAGCAGCCAACCAGACAGGGTAGGCACTGAAGCTTTCTTT.

V usage is TRBV19 and J usage is TRBJ1-2; TRBD1 is a possible D gene (5 bases). The CDR3 extends over 14 amino acids. Germline-derived CDR1 and CDR2 are LNHDA and SQIVND (reference sequence). The V and J ends lost 5 bases and 4 bases respectively, with 14 bases between them. DNA for the CDR3: TGTGCCAGTAGTCCTACCGACAGCCTCTATGGCTACACCTTC. Its protein product is CASSPTDSLYGYTF.

This sequence joins TRBV14 and TRBJ1-1, with no clear D. The V end lost 0 bases, the J end lost 3 bases, and 5 bases lay between the germline ends. The CDR3 is 13 residues long. Germline CDR1 SGHDN, CDR2 FVKESK. The CDR3 sequence is CASSQEADTEAFF. In nucleotides, the CDR3 is TGTGCCAGCAGCCAAGAGGCGGACACTGAAGCTTTCTTT. The complete variable domain, with remaining parts taken from reference TRBV14 and TRBJ1-1, reads EAGVTQFPSHSVIEKGQTVTLRCDPISGHDNLYWYRRVMGKEIKFLLHFVKESKQDESGMPNNRFLAERTGGTYSTLKVQPAELEDSGVYFCASSQEADTEAFFGQGTRLTVV.

V and J are TRBV2 and TRBJ2-2; no clear D. Germline V gene data show CDR1 as SNHLY and CDR2 as FYNNEI. The CDR3 sequence is 13 residues long. Trimming took 4 bases from V and 7 from J, leaving 10 bases between them. CDR3 sequence: CASSVSPHGELFF. In nucleotides, the CDR3 is TGTGCCAGCAGTGTTAGCCCCCACGGGGAGCTGTTTTTT. Combining the CDR3 with reference TRBV2 and TRBJ2-2 gives the whole variable domain EPEVTQTPSHQVTQMGQEVILRCVPISNHLYFYWYRQILGQKVEFLVSFYNNEISEKSEIFDDQFSVERPDGSNFTLKIRSTKLEDSAMYFCASSVSPHGELFFGEGSRLTVL.

This clone was seen a handful of times. This chain connects TRBV11-3 to TRBJ2-3, with a weak D call TRBD1 (6 bases). Trimming shortened V by 1 base and J by 2 bases, and 7 bases separated the two germline ends. Germline V lookup: CDR1 SGHNT, CDR2 YENEEA. This CDR3 region has 14 residues. The CDR3 region is CASSLGTATDTQYF. The DNA for the CDR3 is TGTGCCAGCAGCTTAGGGACAGCCACAGATACGCAGTATTTT.

This clone occurred a few times. This chain uses TRBV14 with TRBJ2-1, with a possible D match to TRBD1 (6 bases). Germline V CDR1 and CDR2: SGHDN, FVKESK. The CDR3 runs 14 residues. V lost 0 bases to trimming and J lost 9 bases, with 12 bases between them. CDR3 sequence: CASSQDSGGTEQFF. The CDR3 nucleotides read TGTGCCAGCAGCCAAGATAGTGGGGGCACTGAGCAGTTCTTC.

The CDR3 DNA reads as TGTGCCTCCAGCCGCTCCTCCTACAATGAGCAGTTCTTC. Amino acid sequence: CASSRSSYNEQFF. The chain combines TRBV30 with TRBJ2-1; D uncertain. The CDR3 sequence is 13 residues long. Germline V CDR1 and CDR2: GTSNPN, SVGIG (reference sequence). Trimming stripped 7 bases from V and 0 bases from J, with 10 bases between.

This clone has more than one count but fewer than ten. This chain connects TRBV25-1 to TRBJ2-4; TRBD1 is a possible D gene (5 bases). Trimming took off 4 bases at V and 2 bases at J, with 12 bases between the two ends. CDR1 MGHDK and CDR2 SYGVNS come from the germline V gene. The CDR3 loop spans 15 amino acids. This CDR3 is CASSGSGKSKNIQYF. In DNA form, the CDR3 reads TGTGCCAGCAGTGGATCAGGGAAGTCCAAAAACATTCAGTACTTC.

The chain carries TRBV7-8 and TRBJ2-5; tentatively, D is TRBD2 (7 bases). CDR1 is SGHVS, CDR2 FQNEAQ, per germline. Trimming stripped 5 bases from V and 7 bases from J, with 17 bases between. The length of the CDR3 is 14 residues. CDR3 sequence (DNA): TGTGCCAGCAGCCCCGAGGGGGGGCTCGGGACCCAGTACTTC. Translated, it gives CASSPEGGLGTQYF.

The chain links TRBV19 to TRBJ1-4, with D possibly being TRBD1 (6 bases). The V end lost 5 bases, the J end lost 0 bases, and 10 bases lay between the germline ends. This CDR3 has 15 amino acids. Germline loops: CDR1 LNHDA, CDR2 SQIVND (reference sequence). Here the CDR3 DNA reads TGTGCCAGTAGTCCTGGACAGCCAACTAATGAAAAACTGTTTTTT. This sequence encodes CASSPGQPTNEKLFF. The full variable domain, rest sourced from reference TRBV19 and TRBJ1-4, is DGGITQSPKYLFRKEGQNVTLSCEQNLNHDAMYWYRQDPGQGLRLIYYSQIVNDFQKGDIAEGYSVSREKKESFPLTVTSAQKNPTAFYLCASSPGQPTNEKLFFGSGTQLSVL.

CDR3 sequence reads: CASSYPRTGKETQYF. The CDR3 region has the DNA TGTGCCAGCAGTTACCCCAGGACAGGGAAAGAGACCCAGTACTTC. The V gene is TRBV6-6, the J gene TRBJ2-5, with 8 nucleotides matching TRBD1. The CDR3 is made up of 15 amino acids. With 2 bases clipped from V and 3 bases from J, the junction kept 5 bases outside the gene matches. Looked up from germline, CDR1 is MNHNY and CDR2 is SVGAGI (reference sequence).

The CDR3 DNA is TGTGCCAGCAGCTTACGGGTCAGGGCGAATGAAAAACTGTTTTTT. Translating it yields CASSLRVRANEKLFF. This chain links TRBV7-2 with TRBJ1-4, with D tentatively TRBD1 (5 bases). V dropped 2 bases and J dropped 5 bases, with 12 bases sitting between them. Germline values: CDR1 SGHTA, CDR2 FQGNSA. The CDR3 spans 15 residues.